The text below deals with one TCR beta chain. Its antigen is as yet unknown. Other nucleotide sequences in the sample specify the same CDR3. Trimming left V 2 bases short and J 0 bases short, with 6 bases between. The CDR3 spans 14 residues. Germline V lookup: CDR1 SGHTA, CDR2 FQGTGA. The data derive from a study of long-term antiretroviral therapy in people with HIV. Overall study findings and caveats: Diversity remained lower than transplant donor controls, even though it increased after ART. ART adherence, viral resistance and therapy changes were undocumented. Blood specimens, gathered between about 2003 and 2018, were possibly obtained under older ART regimens.

At the survey level, the v3.0 immunoSEQ assay was run. Sequencing used immunoSEQ multiplex PCR; TCRdb keeps in-frame clones, though not all of them. The sample gives 30,000 to 40,000 clones, nearly 95% of which show up once; around 3.8% is in the top ten. This sequence joins TRBV7-3 and TRBJ2-3, with no clear D. Sequencing was performed on unsorted PBMCs, taken more than 5 years after starting antiretroviral therapy. This receptor was identified in a woman between 45 and 65 years old with HIV. The CDR3 region has the DNA TGTGCCAGCAGCTTACTGGGGAGCACAGATACGCAGTATTTT. Amino acid sequence: CASSLLGSTDTQYF.